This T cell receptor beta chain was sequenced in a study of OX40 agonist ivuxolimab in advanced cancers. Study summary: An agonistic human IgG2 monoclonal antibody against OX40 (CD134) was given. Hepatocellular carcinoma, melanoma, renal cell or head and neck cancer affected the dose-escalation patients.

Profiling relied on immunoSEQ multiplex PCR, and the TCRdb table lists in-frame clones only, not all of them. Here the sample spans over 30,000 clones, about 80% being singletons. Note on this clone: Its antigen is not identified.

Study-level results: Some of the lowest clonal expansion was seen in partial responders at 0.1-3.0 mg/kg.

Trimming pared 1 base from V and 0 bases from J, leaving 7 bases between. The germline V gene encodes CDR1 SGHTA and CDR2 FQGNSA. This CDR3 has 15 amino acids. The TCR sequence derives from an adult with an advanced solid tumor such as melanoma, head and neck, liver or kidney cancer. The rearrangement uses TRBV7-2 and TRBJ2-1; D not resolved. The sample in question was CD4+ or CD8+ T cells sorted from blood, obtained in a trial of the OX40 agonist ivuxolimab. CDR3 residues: CASSLDFPSYNEQFF. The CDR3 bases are TGTGCCAGCAGCTTAGACTTTCCCTCCTACAATGAGCAGTTCTTC.